This T cell receptor (beta chain) was recovered during a study of cytomegalovirus exposure and HLA in healthy donors. In the PCR, 60 Vbeta and 13 Jbeta primers were used. The assay was immunoSEQ multiplex PCR, and TCRdb's table has in-frame clones only and misses some. The sample includes around 110,000 clones, about 85% seen only once; the top ten take approximately 2.4%. This CDR3 contains 16 residues. Germline CDR1 reads SGHDN; CDR2 reads FVKESK. V lost 0 bases, J lost 5 bases, and 4 bases stayed unmatched. Sequencing was carried out using PBMCs. The chain uses TRBV14 and TRBJ2-1; 10 bases are shared with TRBD2. This sequence originates from a man younger than 40 in good health and CMV-seronegative. Here the CDR3 DNA reads TGTGCCAGCAGCCAAGAAGGGAGCGGGGGGGACAATGAGCAGTTCTTC. It is translated as CASSQEGSGGDNEQFF.